The 22 T cell receptor beta chains listed next were all sequenced from one sample in a study of T-cell memory formation after mild COVID-19. TCRdb recomputed calls from the 5' RACE reads with MiXCR, one row per CDR3 protein. Among 350,000 to 450,000 distinct CDR3 sequences listed, around 28% were seen once. The sequenced sample consisted of PBMCs or a T cell subset sorted from them (not recorded which). Receptor source: an adult woman who had mild COVID-19 (a few samples of this study predate the infection). Cell type and time point are not known.

This clonotype has only one observation. This chain uses TRBV10-2 with TRBJ2-1, with TRBD1 as a possible D gene (7 bases). The CDR3 is 14 amino acids. CDR1 is WSHSY, CDR2 SAAADI, per germline. Trimming left V 3 bases short and J 8 bases short, with 14 bases between. The CDR3 coding sequence is TGCGCCAGCAGTGAACGGCAGGGGGGCGATGAGCAGTTCTTC. This encodes CASSERQGGDEQFF.

A few counts support this clonotype. The rearrangement uses TRBV5-1 and TRBJ2-5, with TRBD2 identical over 9 bases. The V segment lost 5 bases and the J segment 1 base; nucleotides outside the gene matches: 12. This CDR3 is built from 17 residues. CDR1 is SGHRS, CDR2 YFSETQ, per germline. CDR3 DNA sequence: TGCGCCAGCAGTACCGGTGTTAGCGGGGGCCGCCAAGAGACCCAGTACTTC. Protein sequence: CASSTGVSGGRQETQYF.

This clonotype was picked up a small number of times. The rearrangement uses TRBV3-1 and TRBJ2-1; the D gene is possibly TRBD1 (6 bases). The CDR3 spans 14 residues. Germline V gene data show CDR1 as LGHDT and CDR2 as YNNKEL (reference sequence). The V gene lost 0 bases and the J gene lost 8 bases, with 11 bases spanning the gap. The CDR3 loop is CASSQDFRGDEQFF. The CDR3 bases are TGTGCCAGCAGCCAAGATTTCAGGGGCGATGAGCAGTTCTTC.

This clonotype came up a few times. The chain uses TRBV7-2 and TRBJ1-1; D unclear. Germline V CDR1 and CDR2: SGHTA, FQGNSA. The CDR3 has 13 residues. V lost 10 bases to trimming and J lost 0 bases, with 12 bases between them. DNA for the CDR3: TGTGCCACACTTCCGGGGATGAACACTGAAGCTTTCTTT. It yields the protein CATLPGMNTEAFF.

The chain joins TRBV7-2 to TRBJ2-5; 12 positions match TRBD1. The CDR3 loop spans 16 amino acids. Germline-derived CDR1 and CDR2 are SGHTA and FQGNSA. J lost 5 bases, V lost 1 base, and 5 bases had no gene match. In DNA, the CDR3 is TGTGCCAGCAGCTTAGGGGACAGGGGGCGGGTGGAGACCCAGTACTTC. It encodes CASSLGDRGRVETQYF. Drawing the rest from reference TRBV7-2 and TRBJ2-5, the complete variable domain is GAGVSQSPSNKVTEKGKDVELRCDPISGHTALYWYRQSLGQGLEFLIYFQGNSAPDKSGLPSDRFSAERTGGSVSTLTIQRTQQEDSAVYLCASSLGDRGRVETQYFGPGTRLLVL.

The chain links TRBV9 to TRBJ2-3, with 10 positions matching TRBD2. Germline CDR1 SGDLS, CDR2 YYNGEE. This CDR3 is built from 15 residues. V lost 5 bases to trimming and J lost 4 bases; unmatched junction nucleotides: 7. CDR3 residues: CASSHSGGAPDTQYF. CDR3 in DNA: TGTGCCAGCAGTCACAGCGGGGGGGCCCCAGATACGCAGTATTTT.

V usage is TRBV21-1 and J usage is TRBJ2-5. TRBV21-1 is labeled a pseudogene. This CDR3 has 14 residues. The CDR3: CASSNYRNQETQYF. Here the CDR3 DNA reads TGTGCCAGCAGCAATTACAGGAACCAAGAGACCCAGTACTTC.

This chain connects TRBV11-3 to TRBJ2-5, with D perhaps assigned TRBD1 or TRBD2 (5 bases each). Per germline, CDR1 SGHNT and CDR2 YENEEA. This CDR3 is built from 14 residues. The germline V and J ends were trimmed by 4 bases and 4 bases, with 13 bases remaining between them. This CDR3 reads CASSYGVGGETQYF. The CDR3 bases are TGTGCCAGCAGCTACGGGGTTGGGGGAGAGACCCAGTACTTC.

This clonotype showed up just a few times. The rearrangement links TRBV15 to TRBJ2-2; the match to TRBD2 covers 11 bases. Germline V gene lookup returns CDR1 LNHNV and CDR2 YYDKDF (reference sequence). CDR3 length: 16 residues. The junction had 2 bases not matched to a gene; V was cut back by 2 bases and J by 3 bases. CDR3 coding DNA: TGTGCCACCAGCAGAACACTAGCGGGAGACACCGGGGAGCTGTTTTTT. Translating gives CATSRTLAGDTGELFF. Based on the CDR3 plus reference TRBV15 and TRBJ2-2, the full variable domain is DAMVIQNPRYQVTQFGKPVTLSCSQTLNHNVMYWYQQKSSQAPKLLFHYYDKDFNNEADTPDNFQSRRPNTSFCFLDIRSPGLGDTAMYLCATSRTLAGDTGELFFGEGSRLTVL.

The V call is TRBV9, the J call TRBJ2-1; D perhaps matches TRBD1 (5 bases). CDR1 is SGDLS, CDR2 YYNGEE, per germline. Trimming took off 0 bases at V and 7 bases at J, with 17 bases between the two ends. The CDR3 has 16 residues. The CDR3 DNA is TGTGCCAGCAGCGTAGTTGGGGCTACAATTGGGAATGAGCAGTTCTTC. It specifies CASSVVGATIGNEQFF.

This clonotype was picked up a small number of times. This chain links TRBV6-5 with TRBJ1-3; D might be TRBD1 (6 bases). The CDR3 sequence is 15 residues long. Trimming took 6 bases from V and 4 from J, leaving 16 bases between them. Germline CDR1 reads MNHEY; CDR2 reads SVGAGI. The DNA for the CDR3 is TGTGCCAGCAGGCCCACCAGGGGTCCAGGAAACACCATATATTTT. This translates into CASRPTRGPGNTIYF.

The J gene is TRBJ1-2, the V gene TRBV7-9, with D perhaps TRBD1 (5 bases). The CDR3 is made up of 17 amino acids. Germline loops: CDR1 SEHNR, CDR2 FQNEAQ (reference sequence). Between the trimmed V and J ends, which lost 5 bases and 8 bases, there was a span of 27 bases. The CDR3 DNA reads TGTGCCAGCAGCGCTCCCCCGGGGCCCGACACCTCTAGAGGCTACACCTTC. Its protein product is CASSAPPGPDTSRGYTF. Full variable domain (missing parts from reference TRBV7-9 and TRBJ1-2): DTGVSQNPRHKITKRGQNVTFRCDPISEHNRLYWYRQTLGQGPEFLTYFQNEAQLEKSRLLSDRFSAERPKGSFSTLEIQRTEQGDSAMYLCASSAPPGPDTSRGYTFGSGTRLTVV.

The CDR3 loop is CSARTSGRANEQFF. CDR3 DNA: TGCAGTGCTAGAACTAGCGGGAGGGCCAATGAGCAGTTCTTC. This chain connects TRBV20-1 to TRBJ2-1, with 13 bases aligning to TRBD2. The CDR3 sequence is 14 residues long. Germline V CDR1 and CDR2: DFQATT, SNEGSKA (reference sequence). Unmatched junction bases numbered 1, after V lost 2 bases and J lost 6 bases.

This clonotype turned up a few times. The J gene is TRBJ2-1, the V gene TRBV7-6; 7 bases match TRBD2. The trim removed 0 bases at V and 4 bases at J, leaving 6 bases unmatched. Per germline, CDR1 SGHVS and CDR2 FNYEAQ. The CDR3 spans 16 residues. The DNA for the CDR3 is TGTGCCAGCAGCTTAGCGGGGGGGACGCTATACAATGAGCAGTTCTTC. Its translation: CASSLAGGTLYNEQFF.

This clonotype occurred a few times. The V call is TRBV5-5, the J call TRBJ2-3, with 13 bases fitting TRBD2. J was trimmed by 4 bases and V by 4 bases; bases with no gene match: 6. The CDR3 consists of 16 residues. Germline CDR1 and CDR2: SGHKS and YYEKEE (reference sequence). Here the CDR3 reads CASSQDTSGGADTQYF. The CDR3 coding sequence is TGTGCCAGCAGCCAGGACACTAGCGGGGGGGCAGATACGCAGTATTTT. The full variable domain, completed using reference TRBV5-5 and TRBJ2-3, is DAGVTQSPTHLIKTRGQQVTLRCSPISGHKSVSWYQQVLGQGPQFIFQYYEKEERGRGNFPDRFSARQFPNYSSELNVNALLLGDSALYLCASSQDTSGGADTQYFGPGTRLTVL.

This clonotype has a handful of counts. The V gene is TRBV24-1, the J gene TRBJ2-7, with 14 bases lining up with TRBD2. V lost 9 bases to trimming and J lost 5 bases; unmatched junction nucleotides: 8. Germline V gene data show CDR1 as KGHDR and CDR2 as SFDVKD. CDR3 length: 15 residues. The CDR3 spells CATSGTSGSVHEQYF. CDR3 nucleotides: TGTGCCACCTCCGGGACTAGCGGGAGTGTCCACGAGCAGTACTTC.

The chain uses TRBV5-1 and TRBJ2-3; 7 bases line up with TRBD1. Trimming took 3 bases from V and 0 from J; bases not matched to a gene: 10. The germline V gene encodes CDR1 SGHRS and CDR2 YFSETQ. This CDR3 spans 17 amino acids. For the CDR3, the DNA is TGCGCCAGCAGCTCACTGAGGACAGGTCCAAGCACAGATACGCAGTATTTT. Its protein product is CASSSLRTGPSTDTQYF.

This clonotype has a handful of counts. This chain joins TRBV7-6 and TRBJ1-1, with D perhaps matching TRBD1 (6 bases). The V gene's germline CDR1 is SGHVS and CDR2 FNYEAQ. The germline V and J ends were trimmed by 4 bases and 3 bases, with 18 bases remaining between them. The CDR3 is 16 amino acids. The CDR3 region has the DNA TGTGCCAGCAGCTCCTACAGGGTACCAGAGGACACTGAAGCTTTCTTT. The encoded protein is CASSSYRVPEDTEAFF. The full variable domain, with the rest looked up from reference TRBV7-6 and TRBJ1-1, is GAGVSQSPRYKVTKRGQDVALRCDPISGHVSLYWYRQALGQGPEFLTYFNYEAQQDKSGLPNDRFSAERPEGSISTLTIQRTEQRDSAMYRCASSSYRVPEDTEAFFGQGTRLTVV.

The chain couples TRBV18 to TRBJ2-7, with D tentatively TRBD2 (5 bases). The germline gives CDR1 KGHSH, CDR2 LQKENI. This CDR3 region has 16 residues. Between the trimmed V and J ends, which lost 1 base and 3 bases, there was a span of 16 bases. The CDR3 region is CASSPRGPGTIYEQYF. CDR3 bases: TGTGCCAGCTCACCACGAGGGCCAGGAACCATCTACGAGCAGTACTTC. Based on the CDR3 plus reference TRBV18 and TRBJ2-7, the full variable domain is NAGVMQNPRHLVRRRGQEARLRCSPMKGHSHVYWYRQLPEEGLKFMVYLQKENIIDESGMPKERFSAEFPKEGPSILRIQQVVRGDSAAYFCASSPRGPGTIYEQYFGPGTRLTVT.

The table lists this clonotype with a few counts. Here the CDR3 reads CASSYSPSNEQFF. The DNA of the CDR3 is TGTGCCAGCAGTTACTCCCCTAGCAATGAGCAGTTCTTC. The V and J genes are TRBV6-5 and TRBJ2-1; D is unresolved. Trimming took 0 bases from V and 6 from J, leaving 6 bases between them. Germline lookup yields CDR1 MNHEY and CDR2 SVGAGI. There are 13 residues in the CDR3.

The chain couples TRBV6-5 to TRBJ1-2; D gene ambiguous. The CDR3 consists of 14 residues. V dropped 2 bases and J dropped 0 bases, with 7 bases sitting between them. CDR1 is MNHEY, CDR2 SVGAGI, per germline. This chain's CDR3 is CASSYDLANYGYTF. CDR3 in DNA: TGTGCCAGCAGTTACGACCTTGCTAACTATGGCTACACCTTC.

The sample holds a few counts of this clonotype. The V gene is TRBV9, the J gene TRBJ1-6, with 7 bases identical to TRBD1. V was pared by 8 bases and J by 0 bases, with 5 bases of the junction left unmatched. The germline CDR1 and CDR2 sequences are SGDLS and YYNGEE. This CDR3 region has 15 residues. CDR3 loop: CASSTGSSYNSPLHF. The CDR3 DNA reads as TGTGCCAGTTCGACAGGGAGCTCCTATAATTCACCCCTCCACTTT.